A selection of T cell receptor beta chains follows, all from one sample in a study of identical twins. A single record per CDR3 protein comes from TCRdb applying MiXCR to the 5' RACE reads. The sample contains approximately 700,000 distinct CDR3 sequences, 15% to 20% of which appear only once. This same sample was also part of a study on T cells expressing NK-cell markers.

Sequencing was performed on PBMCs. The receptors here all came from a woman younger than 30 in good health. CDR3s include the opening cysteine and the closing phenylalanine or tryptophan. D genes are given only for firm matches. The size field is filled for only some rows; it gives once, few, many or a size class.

CASTERGDYEQYF	TGTGCCAGCACCGAGAGGGGGGACTACGAGCAGTACTTC	13	-	-	TRBV12-3/TRBV12-4	TRBJ2-7
CASYPRGGPGELFF	TGTGCCAGCTACCCCCGGGGGGGCCCCGGGGAGCTGTTTTTT	14	-	TRBD2	TRBV5-6	TRBJ2-2
CSASKGGNEQFF	TGCAGTGCTAGTAAGGGGGGAAATGAGCAGTTCTTC	12	few	-	TRBV20-1	TRBJ2-1
CASSSLSGNSPEQYF	TGTGCCAGCAGCTCCCTTAGCGGGAACAGTCCCGAGCAGTACTTC	15	few	TRBD2	TRBV11-2	TRBJ2-7
CASSQRTRRANTGELFF	TGCGCCAGCAGCCAGAGGACTCGTAGGGCGAACACCGGGGAGCTGTTTTTT	17	-	-	TRBV4-1	TRBJ2-2
CASSKEGDGNTFLEQYF	TGTGCCAGCAGCAAAGAGGGGGACGGAAACACCTTCTTGGAGCAGTACTTC	17	-	-	TRBV21-1	TRBJ2-7
CSVRVAGGPYEQYF	TGCAGCGTTCGAGTTGCGGGAGGACCCTACGAGCAGTACTTC	14	-	TRBD2	TRBV29-1	TRBJ2-7
CAISEEYRGTGANVLTF	TGTGCCATCAGTGAGGAATACAGGGGGACAGGGGCCAACGTCCTGACTTTC	17	few	TRBD1	TRBV10-3	TRBJ2-6
CASSPDPEYNEQFF	TGTGCCAGCAGCCCGGACCCTGAATACAATGAGCAGTTCTTC	14	-	-	TRBV27	TRBJ2-1
CASSFIGDIANSPLHF	TGTGCCAGCAGCTTCATTGGAGACATCGCTAATTCACCCCTCCACTTT	16	-	-	TRBV14	TRBJ1-6
CSARGQVGETQYF	TGCAGTGCTAGAGGACAGGTGGGAGAGACCCAGTACTTC	13	-	-	TRBV20-1	TRBJ2-5
CSAPSPADRYEQYF	TGCAGTGCTCCATCGCCGGCGGACCGTTACGAGCAGTACTTC	14	many	-	TRBV20-1	TRBJ2-7
CASSLPGTQYF	TGTGCCAGCAGCTTACCCGGGACCCAGTACTTC	11	few	-	TRBV7-2	TRBJ2-5
CASTSLSGWDEQYF	TGTGCCAGCACTTCCCTCAGCGGGTGGGACGAGCAGTACTTC	14	-	-	TRBV28	TRBJ2-7
CSVPKQGALYEQYF	TGCAGCGTTCCTAAACAGGGGGCCCTCTACGAGCAGTACTTC	14	once	TRBD1	TRBV29-1	TRBJ2-7
CASKRGSGNTIYF	TGTGCCAGCAAAAGAGGATCTGGAAACACCATATATTTT	13	few	-	TRBV6-1	TRBJ1-3
CASSLIWGGEQYF	TGTGCCAGCAGCTTAATTTGGGGAGGCGAGCAGTACTTC	13	few	-	TRBV7-2	TRBJ2-7
CASTLNEQYF	TGTGCCAGCACCCTTAACGAGCAGTACTTC	10	-	-	TRBV6-5	TRBJ2-7
CASSETGGGYNEQFF	TGTGCCAGCAGTGAGACAGGGGGCGGATACAATGAGCAGTTCTTC	15	few	TRBD1	TRBV12-3/TRBV12-4	TRBJ2-1
CASNPPNTGELFF	TGTGCCAGCAATCCCCCCAACACCGGGGAGCTGTTTTTT	13	few	-	TRBV6-1	TRBJ2-2
CASSYSSTGMGGSTDTQYF	TGTGCCAGCAGTTACTCTTCCACTGGAATGGGGGGTTCGACAGATACGCAGTATTTT	19	-	-	TRBV6-5	TRBJ2-3
CASRMRENTEAFF	TGCGCCAGCAGAATGAGAGAGAACACTGAAGCTTTCTTT	13	many	-	TRBV10-1	TRBJ1-1
CASSFDVNYGYTF	TGCGCCAGCAGCTTCGATGTTAACTATGGCTACACCTTC	13	-	-	TRBV5-1	TRBJ1-2
CASGSRSTEGLYNEQFF	TGTGCCAGCGGATCCCGATCTACTGAAGGGCTCTACAATGAGCAGTTCTTC	17	-	-	TRBV7-9	TRBJ2-1
CASSRSGGPNTGELFF	TGCGCCAGCAGCCGCAGTGGGGGCCCGAACACCGGGGAGCTGTTTTTT	16	-	-	TRBV5-1	TRBJ2-2
CASSPMVPEGTYEQYF	TGTGCCAGCAGTCCCATGGTTCCAGAGGGTACTTACGAGCAGTACTTC	16	-	-	TRBV6-1	TRBJ2-7
CASQIRGYRGNEQFF	TGTGCCAGTCAAATAAGGGGTTATAGAGGGAATGAGCAGTTCTTC	15	-	-	TRBV12-3/TRBV12-4	TRBJ2-1
CASSYSPVDTGSYNEQFF	TGTGCCAGCAGTTACTCCCCCGTTGACACGGGCTCCTACAATGAGCAGTTCTTC	18	few	-	TRBV6-5	TRBJ2-1
CASRAGASGGVLYNEQFF	TGTGCCAGCAGGGCCGGGGCTAGCGGGGGGGTTTTGTACAATGAGCAGTTCTTC	18	few	TRBD2	TRBV27	TRBJ2-1
CASSKGTSGSYEQYF	TGCGCCAGCAGCAAGGGGACTAGCGGCTCCTACGAGCAGTACTTC	15	-	TRBD2	TRBV5-1	TRBJ2-7
CASGLDRGLVNEQFF	TGTGCTAGTGGTTTGGATCGGGGACTAGTGAATGAGCAGTTCTTC	15	-	TRBD2	TRBV12-5	TRBJ2-1
CASSPMVANEQFF	TGTGCCAGCAGCCCCATGGTAGCCAATGAGCAGTTCTTC	13	few	-	TRBV7-2	TRBJ2-1
CASRGTPGFF	TGTGCCAGCAGGGGGACACCAGGGTTCTTC	10	few	-	TRBV6-5	TRBJ2-1
CSVDKGRGTDTQYF	TGCAGCGTTGACAAGGGGAGGGGCACAGATACGCAGTATTTT	14	few	TRBD2	TRBV29-1	TRBJ2-3
CASSPAGGALNEQFF	TGTGCCAGCAGTCCCGCGGGGGGGGCCCTCAATGAGCAGTTCTTC	15	-	TRBD2	TRBV12-3/TRBV12-4	TRBJ2-1
CASTTASYEQYF	TGTGCCAGCACCACAGCCTCCTACGAGCAGTACTTC	12	few	-	TRBV12-3/TRBV12-4	TRBJ2-7
CSVENGLETQYF	TGCAGCGTTGAGAATGGCCTAGAGACCCAGTACTTC	12	-	-	TRBV29-1	TRBJ2-5
CSARFRGSNYGYTF	TGCAGTGCTAGATTTCGCGGATCTAACTATGGCTACACCTTC	14	-	-	TRBV20-1	TRBJ1-2
CAISVDNEQFF	TGTGCCATCAGTGTAGACAATGAGCAGTTCTTC	11	few	-	TRBV10-3	TRBJ2-1
CASSQRLAGAFEQFF	TGTGCCAGCAGCCAGAGACTAGCGGGGGCTTTTGAGCAGTTCTTC	15	many	TRBD2	TRBV7-2	TRBJ2-1
CASSLSIAPEQYF	TGTGCCAGCAGCTTAAGCATAGCGCCCGAGCAGTACTTC	13	-	-	TRBV7-9	TRBJ2-7